These 8 T cell receptor beta chains share one sample of origin, sequenced in a study of radiotherapy plus CTLA-4 blockade in lung cancer. Assay used: immunoSEQ multiplex PCR; TCRdb lists only in-frame clones, some missing. The sample carries about 64,000 clones, around 74% recorded once. The material was peripheral blood, obtained from a patient treated with radiotherapy plus ipilimumab. The origin of the receptors is a human donor with non-small cell lung cancer whose response to radiotherapy plus ipilimumab could not be evaluated.

CDR3 in DNA: TGTGCCTGGAGCGACCTGGGGACTGGGGCTTCTGAAGCTTTCTTT. Translating gives CAWSDLGTGASEAFF. V is TRBV30 and J is TRBJ1-1, with D tentatively TRBD1 (5 bases). Germline CDR1 GTSNPN, CDR2 SVGIG (reference sequence). V was clipped by 3 bases and J by 6 bases, with 20 bases between them. The CDR3 has 15 residues.

The chain recombines TRBV18 with TRBJ1-1, with 9 positions matching TRBD1. The V gene's germline CDR1 is KGHSH and CDR2 LQKENI. V gave up 3 bases and J gave up 0 bases; unmatched junction bases: 2. The CDR3 has 15 amino acids. The chain's CDR3 is CASSPRTGVNTEAFF. The CDR3 nucleotides read TGTGCCAGCTCACCCCGGACAGGGGTGAACACTGAAGCTTTCTTT.

The J gene is TRBJ2-3, the V gene TRBV7-3; the match to TRBD2 covers 13 bases. Germline loops: CDR1 SGHTA, CDR2 FQGTGA. The CDR3 consists of 17 residues. Trimming removed 5 bases from V and 7 bases from J; junction bases left unmatched: 12. For the CDR3, the DNA is TGTGCCAGCAGCACTAATGCCGGGACTAGCGGGGACAATACGCAGTATTTT. Residues: CASSTNAGTSGDNTQYF.

This clone was detected many times. V usage is TRBV5-1 and J usage is TRBJ2-7, with 9 bases that match TRBD1. CDR3 length equals 17 residues. Per the germline V gene, CDR1 is SGHRS and CDR2 is YFSETQ. The junction had 14 bases not matched to a gene; V was cut back by 2 bases and J by 5 bases. The CDR3 nucleotides read TGCGCCAGCAGCTTACGGAATCCGGGACAGGGTTTGGACGAGCAGTACTTC. Amino acids: CASSLRNPGQGLDEQYF.

V usage is TRBV7-3 and J usage is TRBJ2-3; the match to TRBD2 covers 11 bases. The V and J ends lost 5 bases and 2 bases, in that order; junction bases with no gene match: 3. There are 15 residues in the CDR3. The germline V gene encodes CDR1 SGHTA and CDR2 FQGTGA. CDR3 DNA sequence: TGTGCCAGCAGCGTGACTAGCGGGGTCACAGATACGCAGTATTTT. Its translation is CASSVTSGVTDTQYF.

The chain has TRBV7-3 and TRBJ2-3; 11 nucleotides agree with TRBD2. The CDR3 covers 16 residues. The germline V gene encodes CDR1 SGHTA and CDR2 FQGTGA. After removal of 3 bases from V and 2 bases from J, the junction contained 4 bases not matched to a gene. CDR3 protein: CASSLTSGIDTDTQYF. The CDR3 nucleotides are TGTGCCAGCAGCTTGACTAGCGGGATAGACACAGATACGCAGTATTTT.

This chain uses TRBV5-6 with TRBJ2-5, with 10 bases aligning to TRBD1. V trimming: 1 base; J trimming: 9 bases; junction bases outside the gene matches: 3. CDR1 SGHDT and CDR2 YYEEEE come from the germline V gene. This CDR3 region has 13 residues. The CDR3 is CASSLKDRGSQYF. The CDR3 DNA reads TGTGCCAGCAGCTTGAAGGACAGGGGGTCCCAGTACTTC.

The CDR3 region is CASSLELAGGHYEQYF. CDR3 DNA sequence: TGTGCCAGCAGCTTGGAACTAGCGGGAGGACACTACGAGCAGTACTTC. The chain uses TRBV11-2 and TRBJ2-7; 12 positions match TRBD2. J was trimmed by 3 bases and V by 3 bases; bases with no gene match: 6. Germline CDR1 SGHAT, CDR2 FQNNGV. The length of the CDR3 is 16 residues.